This T cell receptor (beta chain) is drawn from a study of cytomegalovirus exposure and HLA in healthy donors. The overall study: From donors who were HLA-typed, an early data release held 75 million to 85 million unique TCRs. Points from the study as a whole: Several of the most significant clusters were apparently associated with common viral pathogens in a later analysis. A reported reduction in N-insertions relative to the roughly 710-donor mean was seen in an Asian-associated ancestry cluster in a later analysis.

In the case of this clone: Its target is not known.

The PCR ran on 60 Vbeta and 13 Jbeta primers. TCRdb keeps only in-frame clones here, not all; method: immunoSEQ multiplex PCR. The sample carries 95,000 to 110,000 clones, about 80% recorded once. The sequence came from a man aged 25 to 45 in good health and CMV-seropositive. The sequenced material came from PBMCs.

For the CDR3, the DNA is TGTGCCTGGAGTGTAGGTCAGGGGGCAGATACGCAGTATTTT. As protein: CAWSVGQGADTQYF. The rearrangement joins TRBV30 to TRBJ2-3; 7 nucleotides align to TRBD1. The CDR3 is 14 amino acids. Trimming at V came to 0 bases and at J to 4 bases, leaving 4 bases not matched to a gene. Per the germline V gene, CDR1 is GTSNPN and CDR2 is SVGIG (reference sequence).